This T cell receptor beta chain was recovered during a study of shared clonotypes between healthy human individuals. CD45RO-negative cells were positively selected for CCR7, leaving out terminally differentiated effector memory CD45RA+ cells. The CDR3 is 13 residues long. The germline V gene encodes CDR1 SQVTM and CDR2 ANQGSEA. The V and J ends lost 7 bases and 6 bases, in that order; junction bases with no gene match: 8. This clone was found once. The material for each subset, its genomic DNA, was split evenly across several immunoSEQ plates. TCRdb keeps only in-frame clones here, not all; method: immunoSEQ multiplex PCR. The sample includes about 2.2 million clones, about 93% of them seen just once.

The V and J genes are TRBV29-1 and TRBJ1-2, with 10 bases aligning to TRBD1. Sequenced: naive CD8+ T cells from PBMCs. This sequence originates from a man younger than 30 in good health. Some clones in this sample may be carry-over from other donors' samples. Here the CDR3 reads CSAGTGDRNGYTF. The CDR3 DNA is TGCAGCGCCGGGACAGGGGATCGTAATGGCTACACCTTC.